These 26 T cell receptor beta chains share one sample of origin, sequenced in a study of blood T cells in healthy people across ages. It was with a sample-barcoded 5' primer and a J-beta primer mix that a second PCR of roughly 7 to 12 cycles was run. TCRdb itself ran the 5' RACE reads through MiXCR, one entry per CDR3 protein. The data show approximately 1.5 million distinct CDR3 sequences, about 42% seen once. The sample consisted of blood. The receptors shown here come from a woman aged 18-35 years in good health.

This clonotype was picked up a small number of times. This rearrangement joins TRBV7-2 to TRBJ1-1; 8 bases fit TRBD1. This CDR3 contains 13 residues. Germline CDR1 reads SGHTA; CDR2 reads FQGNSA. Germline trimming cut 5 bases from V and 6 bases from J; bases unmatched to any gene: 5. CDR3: CASSTRQGSEAFF. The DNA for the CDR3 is TGTGCCAGCAGCACCCGACAGGGGTCTGAAGCTTTCTTT.

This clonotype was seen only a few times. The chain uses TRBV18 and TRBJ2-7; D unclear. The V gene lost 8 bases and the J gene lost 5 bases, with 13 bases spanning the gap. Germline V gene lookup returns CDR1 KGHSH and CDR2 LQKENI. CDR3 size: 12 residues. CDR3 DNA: TGTGCCAGCGCAGCGCTAGAAGACGAGCAGTACTTC. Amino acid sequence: CASAALEDEQYF.

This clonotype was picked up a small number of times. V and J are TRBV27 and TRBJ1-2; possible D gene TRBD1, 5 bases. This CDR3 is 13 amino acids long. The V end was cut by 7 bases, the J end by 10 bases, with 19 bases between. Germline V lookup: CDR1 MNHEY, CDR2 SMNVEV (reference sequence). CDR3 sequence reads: CASNHGPGSPYTF. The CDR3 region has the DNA TGTGCCAGCAACCACGGTCCAGGGTCCCCCTACACCTTC.

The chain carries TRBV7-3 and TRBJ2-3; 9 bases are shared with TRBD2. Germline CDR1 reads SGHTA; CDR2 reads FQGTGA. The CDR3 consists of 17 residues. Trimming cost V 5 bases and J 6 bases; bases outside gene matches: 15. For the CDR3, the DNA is TGTGCCAGCAGCAAAGGCGGTAGCGGGAGCGGCAGGGATACGCAGTATTTT. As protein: CASSKGGSGSGRDTQYF.

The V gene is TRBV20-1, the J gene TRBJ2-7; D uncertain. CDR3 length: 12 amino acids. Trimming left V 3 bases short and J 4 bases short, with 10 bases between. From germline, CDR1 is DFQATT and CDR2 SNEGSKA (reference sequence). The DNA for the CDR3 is TGCAGTGCTAGTGCCGGGTTTTACGAGCAGTACTTC. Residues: CSASAGFYEQYF.

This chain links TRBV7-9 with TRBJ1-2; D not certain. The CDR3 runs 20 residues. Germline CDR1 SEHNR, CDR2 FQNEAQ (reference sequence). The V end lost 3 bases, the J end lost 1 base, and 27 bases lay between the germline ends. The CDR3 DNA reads TGTGCCAGCAGCTTCTTCTCCCTTGGACCGAGCTCTACCGATAACTATGGCTACACCTTC. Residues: CASSFFSLGPSSTDNYGYTF.

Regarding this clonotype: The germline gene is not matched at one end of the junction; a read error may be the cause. CDR3 coding DNA: TGCAGCGTTGCGGCCTTCGGGGACATTGAGTACTTC. Protein: CSVAAFGDIEYF. The rearrangement joins TRBV29-1 to TRBJ2-4; TRBD1 might be the D (6 bases). The germline V gene encodes CDR1 SQVTM and CDR2 ANQGSEA. This CDR3 comprises 12 residues.

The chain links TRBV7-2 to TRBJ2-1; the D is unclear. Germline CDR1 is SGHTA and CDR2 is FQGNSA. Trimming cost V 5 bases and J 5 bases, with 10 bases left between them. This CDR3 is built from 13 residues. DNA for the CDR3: TGTGCCAGCAGCCGCCATGTGAACAATGAGCAGTTCTTC. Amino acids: CASSRHVNNEQFF.

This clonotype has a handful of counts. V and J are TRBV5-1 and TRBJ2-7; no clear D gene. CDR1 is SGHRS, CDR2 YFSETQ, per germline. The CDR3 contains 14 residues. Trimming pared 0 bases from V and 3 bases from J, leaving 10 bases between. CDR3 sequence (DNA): TGCGCCAGCAGCTTGGGAGGTCTCAACTACGAGCAGTACTTC. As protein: CASSLGGLNYEQYF.

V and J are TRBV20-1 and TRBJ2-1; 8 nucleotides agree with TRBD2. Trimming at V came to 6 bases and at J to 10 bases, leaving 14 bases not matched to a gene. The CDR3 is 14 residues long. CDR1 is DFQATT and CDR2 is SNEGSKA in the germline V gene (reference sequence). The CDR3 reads CSAKLLSGTEEQFF. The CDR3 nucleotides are TGCAGTGCGAAACTGCTTAGCGGGACGGAGGAGCAGTTCTTC.

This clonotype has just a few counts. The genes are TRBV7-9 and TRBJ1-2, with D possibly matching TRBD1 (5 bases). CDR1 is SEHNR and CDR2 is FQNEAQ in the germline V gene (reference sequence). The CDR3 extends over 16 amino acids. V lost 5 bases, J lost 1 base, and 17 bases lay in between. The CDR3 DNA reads TGTGCCAGCAGCGGGAGACAGAACCGGATTAACTATGGCTACACCTTC. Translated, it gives CASSGRQNRINYGYTF.

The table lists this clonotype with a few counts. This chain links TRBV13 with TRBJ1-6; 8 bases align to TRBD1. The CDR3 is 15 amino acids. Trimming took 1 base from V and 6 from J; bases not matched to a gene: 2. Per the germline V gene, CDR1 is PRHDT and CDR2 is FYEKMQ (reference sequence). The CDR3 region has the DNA TGTGCCAGCAGCTTAGAGGACAGGGCTAATTCACCCCTCCACTTT. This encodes CASSLEDRANSPLHF.

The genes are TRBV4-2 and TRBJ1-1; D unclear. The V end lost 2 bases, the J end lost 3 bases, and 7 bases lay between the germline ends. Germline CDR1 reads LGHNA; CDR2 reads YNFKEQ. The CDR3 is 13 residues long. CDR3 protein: CASSQTAYTEAFF. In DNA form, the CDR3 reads TGTGCCAGCAGCCAAACAGCCTACACTGAAGCTTTCTTT.

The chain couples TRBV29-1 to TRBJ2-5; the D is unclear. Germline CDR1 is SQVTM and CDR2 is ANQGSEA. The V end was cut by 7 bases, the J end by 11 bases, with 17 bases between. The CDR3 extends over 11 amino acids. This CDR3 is CSARDLAEQYF. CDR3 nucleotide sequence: TGCAGCGCCAGAGATTTGGCGGAGCAGTACTTC.

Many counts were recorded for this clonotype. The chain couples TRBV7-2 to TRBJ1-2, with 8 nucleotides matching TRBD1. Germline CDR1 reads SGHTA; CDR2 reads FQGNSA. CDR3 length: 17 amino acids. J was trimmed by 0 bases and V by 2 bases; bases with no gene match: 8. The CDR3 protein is CASSLRQGAQANYGYTF. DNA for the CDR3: TGTGCCAGCAGCTTACGTCAGGGGGCGCAAGCTAACTATGGCTACACCTTC.

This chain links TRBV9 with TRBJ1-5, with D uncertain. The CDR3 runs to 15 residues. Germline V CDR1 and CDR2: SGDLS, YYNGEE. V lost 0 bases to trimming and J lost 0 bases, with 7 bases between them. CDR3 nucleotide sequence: TGTGCCAGCAGCGTAGAAGGGTTTAGCAATCAGCCCCAGCATTTT. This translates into CASSVEGFSNQPQHF.

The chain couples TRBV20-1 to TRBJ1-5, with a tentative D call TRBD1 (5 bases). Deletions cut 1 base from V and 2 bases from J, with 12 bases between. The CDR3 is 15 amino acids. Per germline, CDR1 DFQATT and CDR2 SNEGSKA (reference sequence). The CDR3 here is CSARGGGGGNQPQHF. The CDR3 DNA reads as TGCAGTGCTAGAGGTGGCGGGGGGGGCAATCAGCCCCAGCATTTT.

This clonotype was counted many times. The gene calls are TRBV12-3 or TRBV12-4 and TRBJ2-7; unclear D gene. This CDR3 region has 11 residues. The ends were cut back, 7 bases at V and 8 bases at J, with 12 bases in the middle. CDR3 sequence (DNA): TGTGCCAGCACAGTTGGGCCCAAGCAGTACTTC. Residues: CASTVGPKQYF.

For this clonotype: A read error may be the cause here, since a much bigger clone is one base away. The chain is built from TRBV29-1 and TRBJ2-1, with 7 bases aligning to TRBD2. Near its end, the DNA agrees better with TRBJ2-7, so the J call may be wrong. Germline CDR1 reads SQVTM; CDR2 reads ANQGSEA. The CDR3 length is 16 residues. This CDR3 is CSALKDGGSSYNEQYF. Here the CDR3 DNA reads TGCAGCGCACTAAAGGACGGGGGGAGCTCCTACAATGAGCAGTACTTC.

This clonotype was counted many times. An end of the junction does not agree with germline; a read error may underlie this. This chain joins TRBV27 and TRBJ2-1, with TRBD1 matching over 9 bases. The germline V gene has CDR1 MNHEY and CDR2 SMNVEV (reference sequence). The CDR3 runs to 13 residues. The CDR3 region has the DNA TGCGCCAGCAGCGTGGACAGGGGAAATGAGCAGTTCTTC. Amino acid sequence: CASSVDRGNEQFF.

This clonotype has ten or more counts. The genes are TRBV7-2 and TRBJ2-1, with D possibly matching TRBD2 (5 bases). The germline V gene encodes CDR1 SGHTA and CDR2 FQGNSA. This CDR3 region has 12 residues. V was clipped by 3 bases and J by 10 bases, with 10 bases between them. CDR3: CASSFDYDEQFF. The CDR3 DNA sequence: TGTGCCAGCAGCTTCGACTATGACGAGCAGTTCTTC.

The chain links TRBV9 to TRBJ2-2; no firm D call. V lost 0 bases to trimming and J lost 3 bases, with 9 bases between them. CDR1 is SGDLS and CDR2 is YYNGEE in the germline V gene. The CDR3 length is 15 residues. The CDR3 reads CASSVGAVDTGELFF. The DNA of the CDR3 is TGTGCCAGCAGCGTAGGGGCCGTAGACACCGGGGAGCTGTTTTTT.

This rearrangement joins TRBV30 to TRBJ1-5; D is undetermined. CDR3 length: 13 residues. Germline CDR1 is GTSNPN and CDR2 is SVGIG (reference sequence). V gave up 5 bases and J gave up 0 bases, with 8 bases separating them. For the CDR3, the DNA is TGTGCCTGGGATCGGGGTAGCAATCAGCCCCAGCATTTT. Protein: CAWDRGSNQPQHF.

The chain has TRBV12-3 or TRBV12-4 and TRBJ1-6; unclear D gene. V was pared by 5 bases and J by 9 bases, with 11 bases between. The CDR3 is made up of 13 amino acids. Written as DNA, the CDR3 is TGTGCCAGCAGTATCCAGGCTGGTTCACCCCTCCACTTT. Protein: CASSIQAGSPLHF.

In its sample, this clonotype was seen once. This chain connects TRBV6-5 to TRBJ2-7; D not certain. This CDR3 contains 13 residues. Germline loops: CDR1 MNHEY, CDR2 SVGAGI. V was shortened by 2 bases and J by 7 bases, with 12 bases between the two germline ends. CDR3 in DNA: TGTGCCAGCAGTTACGGGTTTTACAATGAGCAGTACTTC. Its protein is CASSYGFYNEQYF.

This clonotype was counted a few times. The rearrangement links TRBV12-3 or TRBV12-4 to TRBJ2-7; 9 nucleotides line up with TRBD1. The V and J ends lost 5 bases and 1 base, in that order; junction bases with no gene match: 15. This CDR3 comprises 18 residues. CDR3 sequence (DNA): TGTGCCAGCAGTCGATCCGGGACAGGGTCTAAGGGGTCCTACGAGCAGTACTTC. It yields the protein CASSRSGTGSKGSYEQYF.